These 8 T cell receptor beta chains originate from one sample sequenced in a study of T cell responses to AZD1222 COVID-19 vaccine. Sequencing was performed with immunoSEQ multiplex PCR; in TCRdb, only in-frame clones are kept and a portion is missing. Of around 60,000 clones in the sample, roughly 89% were seen once. This specimen was peripheral blood, taken on day 0 of AZD1222 vaccination. The receptors derive from an adult in good health.

The chain has TRBV27 and TRBJ1-2; 8 bases line up with TRBD1. Unmatched junction bases numbered 2, after V lost 0 bases and J lost 8 bases. The CDR3 loop spans 13 amino acids. The V gene's germline CDR1 is MNHEY and CDR2 SMNVEV (reference sequence). The chain's CDR3 is CASSLSRGLGYTF. The CDR3 DNA is TGTGCCAGCAGTTTATCCAGGGGGCTCGGCTACACCTTC.

V usage is TRBV12-5 and J usage is TRBJ1-1; D is uncertain. CDR3 length equals 13 residues. V lost 1 base to trimming and J lost 5 bases, with 8 bases between them. The germline V gene has CDR1 LGHNT and CDR2 FRNRAP. The CDR3 reads CASGLDSGTEAFF. CDR3 nucleotide sequence: TGTGCTAGTGGTTTGGATTCAGGAACTGAAGCTTTCTTT.

The CDR3 nucleotides are TGCGCCAGCAGCCAAAACAGGGGCGCTAATGAAAAACTGTTTTTT. This encodes CASSQNRGANEKLFF. This rearrangement joins TRBV4-1 to TRBJ1-4; 7 positions match TRBD1. This CDR3 has 15 residues. V gave up 2 bases and J gave up 3 bases; unmatched junction bases: 3. The germline gives CDR1 MGHRA, CDR2 YSYEKL.

The chain joins TRBV4-1 to TRBJ1-2; D is possibly TRBD1 (5 bases). The CDR3 loop spans 15 amino acids. Between the trimmed V and J ends, which lost 3 bases and 2 bases, there was a span of 13 bases. From germline, CDR1 is MGHRA and CDR2 YSYEKL. The DNA for the CDR3 is TGCGCCAGCAGCCACCCGGGACGGTCAAACTATGGCTACACCTTC. Protein: CASSHPGRSNYGYTF.

V and J are TRBV6-5 and TRBJ2-7; D unclear. Germline values: CDR1 MNHEY, CDR2 SVGAGI. The CDR3 runs 14 residues. Deletions cut 0 bases from V and 3 bases from J, with 9 bases between. For the CDR3, the DNA is TGTGCCAGCAGTTACTCTAGCAGGTTCTACGAGCAGTACTTC. Its protein product is CASSYSSRFYEQYF.

The chain links TRBV6-5 to TRBJ2-3; 11 bases match TRBD1. Germline V gene data show CDR1 as MNHEY and CDR2 as SVGAGI. After removal of 9 bases from V and 6 bases from J, the junction contained 8 bases not matched to a gene. This CDR3 contains 14 residues. CDR3 nucleotides: TGTGCCAGTGGGACAGGGGGACGATGGGATACGCAGTATTTT. Protein product: CASGTGGRWDTQYF.

The chain employs TRBV27 and TRBJ1-1, with a tentative D call TRBD1 (5 bases). Germline V gene lookup returns CDR1 MNHEY and CDR2 SMNVEV (reference sequence). V was shortened by 6 bases and J by 1 base, with 12 bases between the two germline ends. This CDR3 is built from 14 residues. In DNA form, the CDR3 reads TGTGCCAGCAGCACGGACAACCGGAACACTGAAGCTTTCTTT. Protein: CASSTDNRNTEAFF.

The CDR3 region has the DNA TGTGCCAGCAGCCCTTCCCCGGGACAGCAGGCGCGGACTGAAGCTTTCTTT. Amino acid sequence: CASSPSPGQQARTEAFF. The rearrangement joins TRBV5-4 to TRBJ1-1; 7 bases fit TRBD1. The CDR3 totals 17 residues. Germline V gene data show CDR1 as SGHNT and CDR2 as YYREEE (reference sequence). The ends lost 4 bases at V and 5 bases at J; junction bases unmatched: 17.